These 19 T cell receptor beta chains were all obtained from the same sample, sequenced in a study of Ad26.COV2.S vaccination and SARS-CoV-2 variants. Treatment of the sample: approximately 18 received Ad26.COV2.S at low or high dose, single or two shots; about 5 received placebo; per-sample allocation not given. Day 63 after the first vaccine or placebo injection was the time point for sampling. Produced via immunoSEQ multiplex PCR; TCRdb's table is partial and in-frame only. The data hold 380,000 or so clones, with 83% observed a single time. The source was peripheral blood, collected in a trial of Ad26.COV2.S vaccine versus placebo. The receptor source for this set is a person aged 18-60 years who received the Ad26.COV2.S COVID-19 vaccine or a placebo.

The chain couples TRBV11-3 to TRBJ2-1, with D hard to call. This CDR3 is built from 13 residues. CDR1 SGHNT and CDR2 YENEEA come from the germline V gene. Between the trimmed V and J ends, which lost 2 bases and 5 bases, there was a span of 7 bases. This CDR3 is CASSLTANNEQFF. The CDR3 bases are TGTGCCAGCAGCTTAACTGCGAACAATGAGCAGTTCTTC.

Comments on this clone: The same CDR3 arises from other DNA sequences in this sample as well. This chain uses TRBV18 with TRBJ1-5, with D hard to call. The V end was cut by 2 bases, the J end by 3 bases, with 5 bases between. CDR3 length: 13 residues. CDR1 and CDR2 (germline): KGHSH, LQKENI. The CDR3 DNA sequence: TGTGCCAGCTCACCAGGGGTCAATCAGCCCCAGCATTTT. Amino acids: CASSPGVNQPQHF.

For the CDR3, the DNA is TGTGCCACCAGTGAGGACGGGGCCCCCACAGATACGCAGTATTTT. Encoded protein: CATSEDGAPTDTQYF. The V call is TRBV24-1, the J call TRBJ2-3, with D perhaps assigned TRBD1 or TRBD2 (5 bases each). CDR3 length: 15 residues. V was clipped by 4 bases and J by 2 bases, with 12 bases between them. In germline, CDR1 is KGHDR, CDR2 SFDVKD.

V usage is TRBV19 and J usage is TRBJ2-1, with D perhaps matching TRBD1 (6 bases). This CDR3 contains 15 residues. Germline V gene lookup returns CDR1 LNHDA and CDR2 SQIVND (reference sequence). V was trimmed by 5 bases and J by 3 bases, leaving 14 bases between them. CDR3 nucleotide sequence: TGTGCCAGTAGTTTACCCGCGGACAGCTACAATGAGCAGTTCTTC. Translation gives CASSLPADSYNEQFF.

The gene calls are TRBV29-1 and TRBJ2-7, with D perhaps assigned TRBD1 or TRBD2 (5 bases each). The CDR3 is made up of 11 amino acids. Germline CDR1 is SQVTM and CDR2 is ANQGSEA. V was trimmed by 3 bases and J by 4 bases, leaving 7 bases between them. This CDR3 reads CSVERGYEQYF. CDR3 DNA: TGCAGCGTTGAGAGGGGTTACGAGCAGTACTTC.

The sample holds a few counts of this clone. V is TRBV7-7 and J is TRBJ1-1; D call uncertain. V lost 3 bases, J lost 10 bases, and 6 bases lay in between. Germline V gene lookup returns CDR1 SSHAT and CDR2 FNYEAQ (reference sequence). This CDR3 comprises 10 residues. The CDR3 reads CASSFRAAFF. The CDR3 DNA reads as TGTGCCAGCAGCTTCCGTGCAGCTTTCTTT.

This chain joins TRBV29-1 and TRBJ2-7, with D unresolved. CDR1 is SQVTM, CDR2 ANQGSEA, per germline. The CDR3 is 12 amino acids. The V and J ends lost 7 bases and 2 bases respectively, with 12 bases between them. In DNA, the CDR3 is TGCAGCGCTGTGGACGGACCCTACGAGCAGTACTTC. This gives the protein CSAVDGPYEQYF.

The genes are TRBV7-9 and TRBJ2-7; the match to TRBD1 covers 8 bases. The CDR3 loop spans 12 amino acids. V shed 8 bases, J shed 5 bases, and the junction held 5 bases outside the gene matches. Germline-derived CDR1 and CDR2 are SEHNR and FQNEAQ (reference sequence). DNA for the CDR3: TGTGCCAGCGGCAGGGGGCCCAACGAGCAGTACTTC. Residues: CASGRGPNEQYF. Supplemented by reference TRBV7-9 and TRBJ2-7, the full variable domain reads DTGVSQNPRHKITKRGQNVTFRCDPISEHNRLYWYRQTLGQGPEFLTYFQNEAQLEKSRLLSDRFSAERPKGSFSTLEIQRTEQGDSAMYLCASGRGPNEQYFGPGTRLTVT.

J is TRBJ2-7 and V is TRBV5-5, with TRBD1 matching over 9 bases. V lost 4 bases and J lost 5; bases outside the gene matches: 7. Germline CDR1 is SGHKS and CDR2 is YYEKEE (reference sequence). CDR3 length: 14 amino acids. The CDR3, as DNA: TGTGCCAGCAGCCCCTTGGACAGGGGACACGAGCAGTACTTC. As protein: CASSPLDRGHEQYF.

The rearrangement links TRBV4-1 to TRBJ2-2; 9 bases match TRBD2. The CDR3 is made up of 16 amino acids. CDR1 and CDR2 (germline): MGHRA, YSYEKL. V dropped 2 bases and J dropped 6; count of bases not matched to a gene: 7. CDR3 coding DNA: TGCGCCAGCAGCCAACCGGGACTAGCATCAGCCGGGGAGCTGTTTTTT. It specifies CASSQPGLASAGELFF.

V and J are TRBV7-9 and TRBJ2-7; 8 bases align to TRBD2. The CDR3 runs 14 residues. V was clipped by 4 bases and J by 6 bases; unmatched bases: 8. The germline gives CDR1 SEHNR, CDR2 FQNEAQ (reference sequence). CDR3: CASSSSGSFSEQYF. The CDR3 DNA sequence: TGTGCCAGCAGCTCCAGCGGGAGCTTCTCCGAGCAGTACTTC.

With regard to this clone: The junction shows a germline mismatch at one end, possibly a read error. The V and J genes are TRBV27 and TRBJ1-2; D perhaps matches TRBD1 (6 bases). CDR1 is MNHEY, CDR2 SMNVEV, per germline (reference sequence). The CDR3 has 13 residues. The CDR3 sequence is CASNGPQGDPPVF. The CDR3 region has the DNA TGTGCCAGCAATGGGCCACAGGGAGACCCCCCCGTCTTC.

This chain connects TRBV5-1 to TRBJ2-5; TRBD1 matches at 11 bases. This CDR3 has 17 amino acids. Germline values: CDR1 SGHRS, CDR2 YFSETQ. The V segment lost 0 bases and the J segment 5 bases; nucleotides outside the gene matches: 9. In DNA, the CDR3 is TGCGCCAGCAGCTTGGCGGCAGGACAGGGGGCCAAGGAGACCCAGTACTTC. Amino acid sequence: CASSLAAGQGAKETQYF.

The rearrangement uses TRBV6-5 and TRBJ1-2, with unresolved D. The CDR3 consists of 13 residues. Germline CDR1 is MNHEY and CDR2 is SVGAGI. The ends were cut back, 8 bases at V and 7 bases at J, with 17 bases in the middle. CDR3 DNA sequence: TGTGCCAGCTCTTCAACCTGGTGGGGTGGCTACACCTTC. The encoded protein is CASSSTWWGGYTF.

V and J are TRBV7-2 and TRBJ2-3; D is unresolved. The germline gives CDR1 SGHTA, CDR2 FQGNSA. CDR3 size: 15 residues. V shed 3 bases and J shed 1 base, with 11 bases lying between them. The CDR3 here is CASSFLGGGTDTQYF. The CDR3 DNA reads as TGTGCCAGCAGCTTCCTGGGCGGCGGCACAGATACGCAGTATTTT. The variable domain in full, completed from reference TRBV7-2 and TRBJ2-3, reads GAGVSQSPSNKVTEKGKDVELRCDPISGHTALYWYRQSLGQGLEFLIYFQGNSAPDKSGLPSDRFSAERTGGSVSTLTIQRTQQEDSAVYLCASSFLGGGTDTQYFGPGTRLTVL.

V and J are TRBV7-9 and TRBJ2-3, with D perhaps matching TRBD2 (5 bases). The V end was cut by 2 bases, the J end by 3 bases, with 15 bases between. The germline gives CDR1 SEHNR, CDR2 FQNEAQ (reference sequence). CDR3 size: 16 residues. As DNA, the CDR3 is TGTGCCAGCAGCTTAAGGACGGGAACGGCTACAGATACGCAGTATTTT. As protein: CASSLRTGTATDTQYF. Filled out from reference TRBV7-9 and TRBJ2-3, the complete variable domain reads DTGVSQNPRHKITKRGQNVTFRCDPISEHNRLYWYRQTLGQGPEFLTYFQNEAQLEKSRLLSDRFSAERPKGSFSTLEIQRTEQGDSAMYLCASSLRTGTATDTQYFGPGTRLTVL.

This clone was found a few times. The chain uses TRBV2 and TRBJ1-5; 8 nucleotides line up with TRBD1. The CDR3 totals 13 residues. The germline CDR1 and CDR2 sequences are SNHLY and FYNNEI. The J segment lost 4 bases and the V segment lost 6 bases, leaving 2 bases of the junction unmatched. The CDR3 reads CASRGQVNQPQHF. In nucleotides, the CDR3 is TGTGCCAGCAGGGGACAGGTAAATCAGCCCCAGCATTTT. Full variable domain (missing parts from reference TRBV2 and TRBJ1-5): EPEVTQTPSHQVTQMGQEVILRCVPISNHLYFYWYRQILGQKVEFLVSFYNNEISEKSEIFDDQFSVERPDGSNFTLKIRSTKLEDSAMYFCASRGQVNQPQHFGDGTRLSIL.

This chain uses TRBV11-2 with TRBJ1-5; D gene uncertain. V lost 0 bases and J 1 base, leaving 13 bases between the germline ends. Germline-derived CDR1 and CDR2 are SGHAT and FQNNGV. The CDR3 has 17 residues. CDR3: CASSLEKVIGSNQPQHF. In DNA form, the CDR3 reads TGTGCCAGCAGCTTAGAGAAGGTCATCGGCAGCAATCAGCCCCAGCATTTT.

The chain has TRBV6-5 and TRBJ2-1; D gene unclear. V lost 7 bases and J lost 0, with 10 bases in between. The CDR3 contains 14 residues. The germline CDR1 and CDR2 sequences are MNHEY and SVGAGI. CDR3 in amino acids: CASTPTYSYNEQFF. The CDR3 bases are TGTGCCAGCACCCCTACCTACTCCTACAATGAGCAGTTCTTC.